This T cell receptor beta chain was observed in a study of blood T cell repertoires in COVID-19. Study in general: Acute and convalescent COVID-19 samples came from the United States, Italy and Spain. T cells, B-cell-depleted T cells, or PBMCs provided the cDNA or gDNA that served as material.

In the original analysis: Amplification from reference gene primers served as the basis for estimated nucleated cell counts. Assay: immunoSEQ multiplex PCR; the TCRdb copy retains only in-frame clones and omits some. V and J calls and clone size are those listed in that table; D and trimming were worked out from the DNA. This table holds approximately 98,000 clones, approximately 81% found once. J was trimmed by 4 bases and V by 6 bases; bases with no gene match: 7. The CDR3 is made up of 15 amino acids. The germline gives CDR1 MNHEY, CDR2 SMNVEV (reference sequence). Source material: peripheral blood. This clonotype originated in a woman over 75 with acute or convalescent COVID-19. The V gene is TRBV27, the J gene TRBJ2-3; TRBD2 aligns across 10 bases. CDR3 loop: CASSVSGTSADTQYF. The DNA for the CDR3 is TGTGCCAGCAGCGTCTCCGGGACTAGCGCAGATACGCAGTATTTT.